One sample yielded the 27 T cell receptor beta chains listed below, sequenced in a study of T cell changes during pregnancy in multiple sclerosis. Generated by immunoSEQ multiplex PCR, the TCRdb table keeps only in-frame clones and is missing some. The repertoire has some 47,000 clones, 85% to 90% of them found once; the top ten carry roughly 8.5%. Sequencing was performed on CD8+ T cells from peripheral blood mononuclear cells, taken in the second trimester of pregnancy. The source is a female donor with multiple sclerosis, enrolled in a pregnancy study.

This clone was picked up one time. The CDR3 loop is CATSRDLGNNQPQHF. The CDR3 DNA reads as TGTGCCACCAGCAGAGATCTTGGCAACAATCAGCCCCAGCATTTT. V is TRBV15 and J is TRBJ1-5; D not resolved. V was shortened by 0 bases and J by 3 bases, with 9 bases between the two germline ends. This CDR3 contains 15 residues. Germline loops: CDR1 LNHNV, CDR2 YYDKDF (reference sequence).

The CDR3 region is CATQDGTVRSGTTEAFF. The DNA for the CDR3 is TGTGCCACCCAGGACGGGACAGTAAGGTCGGGGACCACTGAAGCTTTCTTT. The chain employs TRBV5-4 and TRBJ1-1; 7 bases are a match to TRBD1. Germline-derived CDR1 and CDR2 are SGHNT and YYREEE (reference sequence). The CDR3 has 17 amino acids. The trim removed 9 bases at V and 4 bases at J, leaving 21 bases unmatched.

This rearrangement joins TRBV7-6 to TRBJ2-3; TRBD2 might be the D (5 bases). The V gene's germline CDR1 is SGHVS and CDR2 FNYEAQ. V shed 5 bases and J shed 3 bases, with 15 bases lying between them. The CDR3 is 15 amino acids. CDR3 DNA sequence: TGTGCCAGCAGCCCACGGGAAGGGTGGACAGATACGCAGTATTTT. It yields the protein CASSPREGWTDTQYF.

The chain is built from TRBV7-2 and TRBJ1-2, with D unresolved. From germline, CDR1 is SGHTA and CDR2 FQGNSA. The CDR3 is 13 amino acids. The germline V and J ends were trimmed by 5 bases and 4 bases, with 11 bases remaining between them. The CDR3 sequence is CASSGGIFYGYTF. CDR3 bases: TGTGCCAGCAGCGGCGGGATTTTCTATGGCTACACCTTC. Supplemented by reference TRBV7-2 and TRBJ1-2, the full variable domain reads GAGVSQSPSNKVTEKGKDVELRCDPISGHTALYWYRQSLGQGLEFLIYFQGNSAPDKSGLPSDRFSAERTGGSVSTLTIQRTQQEDSAVYLCASSGGIFYGYTFGSGTRLTVV.

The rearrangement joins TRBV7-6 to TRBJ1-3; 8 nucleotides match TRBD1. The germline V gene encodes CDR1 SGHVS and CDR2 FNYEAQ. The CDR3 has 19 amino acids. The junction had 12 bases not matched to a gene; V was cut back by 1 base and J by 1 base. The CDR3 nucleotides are TGTGCCAGCAGCTTAGTAGGTCCGACAGGGGCAAGGTCTGGAAACACCATATATTTT. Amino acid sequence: CASSLVGPTGARSGNTIYF.

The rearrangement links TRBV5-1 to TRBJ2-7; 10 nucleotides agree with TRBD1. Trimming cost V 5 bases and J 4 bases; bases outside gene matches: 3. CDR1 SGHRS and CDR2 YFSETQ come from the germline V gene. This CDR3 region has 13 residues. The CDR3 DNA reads TGCGCCAGCAGGGGGACAGGGGCTTACGAGCAGTACTTC. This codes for CASRGTGAYEQYF.

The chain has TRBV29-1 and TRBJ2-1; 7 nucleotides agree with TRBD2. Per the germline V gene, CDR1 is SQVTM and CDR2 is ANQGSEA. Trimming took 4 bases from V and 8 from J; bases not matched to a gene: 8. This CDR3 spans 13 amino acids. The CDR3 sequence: CSVARGGGYEQFF. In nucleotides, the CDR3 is TGCAGCGTTGCTCGCGGGGGAGGGTATGAGCAGTTCTTC.

CDR3 DNA: TGCGCCAGCAGCCAGGTGGACAGGGAGAACTACGAGCAGTACTTC. Translated, it gives CASSQVDRENYEQYF. The chain uses TRBV4-1 and TRBJ2-7; the match to TRBD1 covers 8 bases. V shed 3 bases and J 3 bases; nucleotides not matched to a gene: 7. This CDR3 region has 15 residues. CDR1 and CDR2 (germline): MGHRA, YSYEKL.

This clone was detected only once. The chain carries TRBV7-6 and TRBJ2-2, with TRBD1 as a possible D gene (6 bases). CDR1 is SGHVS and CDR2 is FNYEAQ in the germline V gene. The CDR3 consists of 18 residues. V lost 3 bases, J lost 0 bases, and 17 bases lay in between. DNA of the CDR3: TGTGCCAGCAGCTTGGCCCCGGTCAGGGGATCGAACACCGGGGAGCTGTTTTTT. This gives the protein CASSLAPVRGSNTGELFF.

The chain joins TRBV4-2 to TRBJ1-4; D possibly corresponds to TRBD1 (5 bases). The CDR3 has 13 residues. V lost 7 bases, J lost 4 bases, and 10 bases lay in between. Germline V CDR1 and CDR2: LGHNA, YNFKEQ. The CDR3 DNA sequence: TGTGCCAGCAACTCAGGGTATAATGAAAAACTGTTTTTT. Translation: CASNSGYNEKLFF.

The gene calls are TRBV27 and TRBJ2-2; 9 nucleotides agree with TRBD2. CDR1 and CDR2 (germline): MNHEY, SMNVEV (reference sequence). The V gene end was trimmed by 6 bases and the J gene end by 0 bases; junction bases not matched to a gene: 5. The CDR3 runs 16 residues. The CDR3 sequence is CASSLAGPANTGELFF. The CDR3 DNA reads TGTGCCAGCAGCCTAGCGGGACCCGCGAACACCGGGGAGCTGTTTTTT.

CDR3 region: CASSVSSGALYEQYF. The CDR3 DNA is TGTGCCAGCAGCGTCTCTAGCGGGGCGCTCTACGAGCAGTACTTC. The rearrangement uses TRBV9 and TRBJ2-7; TRBD2 aligns across 9 bases. This CDR3 contains 15 residues. V shed 2 bases and J 3 bases; nucleotides not matched to a gene: 6. CDR1 and CDR2 from the germline V gene are SGDLS and YYNGEE.

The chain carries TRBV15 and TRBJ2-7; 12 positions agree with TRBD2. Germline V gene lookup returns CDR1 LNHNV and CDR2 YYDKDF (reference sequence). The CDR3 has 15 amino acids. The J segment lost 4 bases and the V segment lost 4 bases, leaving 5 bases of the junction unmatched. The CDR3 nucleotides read TGTGCCACCAGCACGGGACTAGCGGGTCTATACGAGCAGTACTTC. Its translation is CATSTGLAGLYEQYF.

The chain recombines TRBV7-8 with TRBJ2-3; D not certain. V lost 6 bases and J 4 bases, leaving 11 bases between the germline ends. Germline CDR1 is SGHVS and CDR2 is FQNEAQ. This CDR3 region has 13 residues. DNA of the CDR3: TGTGCCAGCAGACATGTACAACCAGATACGCAGTATTTT. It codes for CASRHVQPDTQYF.

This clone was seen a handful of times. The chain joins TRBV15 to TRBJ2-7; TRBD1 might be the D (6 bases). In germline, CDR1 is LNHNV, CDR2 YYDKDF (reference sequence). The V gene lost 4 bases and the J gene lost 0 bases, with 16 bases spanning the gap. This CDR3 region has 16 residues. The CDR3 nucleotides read TGTGCCACCAGCACAACACCAGGGGATAGCTCCTACGAGCAGTACTTC. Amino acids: CATSTTPGDSSYEQYF. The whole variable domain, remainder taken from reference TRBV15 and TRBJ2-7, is DAMVIQNPRYQVTQFGKPVTLSCSQTLNHNVMYWYQQKSSQAPKLLFHYYDKDFNNEADTPDNFQSRRPNTSFCFLDIRSPGLGDTAMYLCATSTTPGDSSYEQYFGPGTRLTVT.

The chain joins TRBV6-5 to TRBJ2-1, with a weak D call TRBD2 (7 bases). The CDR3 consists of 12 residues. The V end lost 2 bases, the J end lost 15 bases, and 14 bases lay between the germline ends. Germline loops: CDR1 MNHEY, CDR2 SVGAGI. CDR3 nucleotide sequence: TGTGCCAGCAGTTACACGGGGGGCCTCTCGTTCTTC. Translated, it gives CASSYTGGLSFF.

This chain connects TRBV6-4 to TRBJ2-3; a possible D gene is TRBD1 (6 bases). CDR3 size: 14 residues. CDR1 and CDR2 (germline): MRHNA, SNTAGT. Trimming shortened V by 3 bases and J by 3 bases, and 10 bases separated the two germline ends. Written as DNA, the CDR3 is TGTGCCAGCAGTGAGGCAGGGGCTACAGATACGCAGTATTTT. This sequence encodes CASSEAGATDTQYF.

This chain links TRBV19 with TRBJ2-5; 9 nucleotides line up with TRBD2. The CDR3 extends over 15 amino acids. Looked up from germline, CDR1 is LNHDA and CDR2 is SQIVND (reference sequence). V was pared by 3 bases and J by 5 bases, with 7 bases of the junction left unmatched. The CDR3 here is CASSISAGGPETQYF. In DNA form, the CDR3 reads TGTGCCAGTAGTATCTCGGCGGGGGGGCCTGAGACCCAGTACTTC.

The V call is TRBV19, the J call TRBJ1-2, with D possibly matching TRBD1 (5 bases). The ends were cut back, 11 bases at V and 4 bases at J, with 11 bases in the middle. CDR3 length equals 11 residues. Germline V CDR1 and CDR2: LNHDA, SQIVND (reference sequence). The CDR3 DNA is TGTGCCGGGCGGGACCTCTATGGCTACACCTTC. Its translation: CAGRDLYGYTF.

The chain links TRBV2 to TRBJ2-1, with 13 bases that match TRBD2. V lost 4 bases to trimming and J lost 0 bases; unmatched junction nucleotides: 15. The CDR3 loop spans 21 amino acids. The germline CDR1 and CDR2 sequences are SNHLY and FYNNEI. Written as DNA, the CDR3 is TGTGCCAGCAGTGGGGTCACTAGCGGGGGGGCTGGTTCGACCTCCTACAATGAGCAGTTCTTC. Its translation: CASSGVTSGGAGSTSYNEQFF.

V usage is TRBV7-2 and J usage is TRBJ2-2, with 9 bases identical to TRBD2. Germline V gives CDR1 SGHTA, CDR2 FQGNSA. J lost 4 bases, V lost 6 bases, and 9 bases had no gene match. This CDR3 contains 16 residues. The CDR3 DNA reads TGTGCCAGCAGTCGGCGAGCGGGGGGCTTCACCGGGGAGCTGTTTTTT. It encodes CASSRRAGGFTGELFF.

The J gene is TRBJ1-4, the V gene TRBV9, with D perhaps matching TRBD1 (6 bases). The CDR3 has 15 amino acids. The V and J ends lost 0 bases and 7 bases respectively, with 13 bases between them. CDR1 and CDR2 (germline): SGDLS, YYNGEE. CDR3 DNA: TGTGCCAGCAGCGTAGGTCAGGGGTTGAGTGAAAAACTGTTTTTT. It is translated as CASSVGQGLSEKLFF.

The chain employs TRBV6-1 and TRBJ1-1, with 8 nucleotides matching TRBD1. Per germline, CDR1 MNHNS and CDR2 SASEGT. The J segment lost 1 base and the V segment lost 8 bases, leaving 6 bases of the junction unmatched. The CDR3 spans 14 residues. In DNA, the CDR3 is TGTGCCAGCGGACAGGGTGTCTGGAACACTGAAGCTTTCTTT. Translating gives CASGQGVWNTEAFF.

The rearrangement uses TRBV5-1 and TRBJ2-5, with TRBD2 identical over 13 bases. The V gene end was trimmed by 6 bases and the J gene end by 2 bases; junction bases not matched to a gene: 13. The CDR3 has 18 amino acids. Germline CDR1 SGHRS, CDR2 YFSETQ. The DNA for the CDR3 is TGCGCCAGCATAAGGCCACTAGCGGGGGGGCCGGGACAAGAGACCCAGTACTTC. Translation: CASIRPLAGGPGQETQYF. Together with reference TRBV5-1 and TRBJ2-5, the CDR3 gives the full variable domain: KAGVTQTPRYLIKTRGQQVTLSCSPISGHRSVSWYQQTPGQGLQFLFEYFSETQRNKGNFPGRFSGRQFSNSRSEMNVSTLELGDSALYLCASIRPLAGGPGQETQYFGPGTRLLVL.

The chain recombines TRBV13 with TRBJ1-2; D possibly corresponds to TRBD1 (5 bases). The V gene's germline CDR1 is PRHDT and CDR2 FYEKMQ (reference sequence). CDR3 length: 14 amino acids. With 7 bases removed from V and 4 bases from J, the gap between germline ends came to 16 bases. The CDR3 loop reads CASTHFGTLYGYTF. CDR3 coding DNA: TGTGCCAGCACCCACTTCGGGACTCTCTATGGCTACACCTTC.

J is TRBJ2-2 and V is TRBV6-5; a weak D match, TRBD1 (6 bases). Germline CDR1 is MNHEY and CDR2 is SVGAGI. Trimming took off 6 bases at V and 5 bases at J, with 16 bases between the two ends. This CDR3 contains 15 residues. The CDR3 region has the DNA TGTGCCAGCAGCGAGGGACAAATTAGTACCGGGGAGCTGTTTTTT. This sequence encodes CASSEGQISTGELFF.

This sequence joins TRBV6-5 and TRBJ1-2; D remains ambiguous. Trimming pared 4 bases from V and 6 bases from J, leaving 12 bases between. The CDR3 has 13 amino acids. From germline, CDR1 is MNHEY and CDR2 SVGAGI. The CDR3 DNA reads TGTGCCAGCAGTTTAGGAGCGTTAGATGGCTACACCTTC. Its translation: CASSLGALDGYTF.